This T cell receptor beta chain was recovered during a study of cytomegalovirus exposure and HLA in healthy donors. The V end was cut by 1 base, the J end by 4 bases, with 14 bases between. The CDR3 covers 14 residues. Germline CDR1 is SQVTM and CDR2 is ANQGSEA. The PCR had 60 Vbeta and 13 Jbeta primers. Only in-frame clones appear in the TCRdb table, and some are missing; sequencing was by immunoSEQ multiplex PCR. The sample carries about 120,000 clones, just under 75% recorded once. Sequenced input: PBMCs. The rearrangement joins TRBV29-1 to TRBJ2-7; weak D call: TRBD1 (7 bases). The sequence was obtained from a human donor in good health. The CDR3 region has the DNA TGCAGCGTTGAAGGGAGGAGGGGGCGATACGAGCAGTACTTC. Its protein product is CSVEGRRGRYEQYF.